One sample yielded the 12 T cell receptor beta chains listed below, sequenced in a study of OX40 agonist ivuxolimab in advanced cancers. The method was immunoSEQ multiplex PCR; TCRdb's version includes in-frame clones alone and lacks a portion of them. The sample lists 90,000 to 100,000 clones, 88% occurring once. The specimen was CD4+ or CD8+ T cells sorted from blood, collected in a trial of the OX40 agonist ivuxolimab. The origin of the receptors is an adult with an advanced solid tumor such as melanoma, head and neck, liver or kidney cancer.

This chain connects TRBV11-3 to TRBJ1-1; the D is unclear. This CDR3 is 14 amino acids long. Germline loops: CDR1 SGHNT, CDR2 YENEEA. Deletions cut 6 bases from V and 1 base from J, with 12 bases between. The CDR3 DNA sequence: TGTGCCAGCAGTCGCGGAGGTTCGAACACTGAAGCTTTCTTT. Translating it yields CASSRGGSNTEAFF.

The sample holds a few counts of this clone. This sequence joins TRBV9 and TRBJ1-1, with a weak D call TRBD1 (6 bases). CDR1 is SGDLS, CDR2 YYNGEE, per germline. With 4 bases removed from V and 1 base from J, the gap between germline ends came to 8 bases. CDR3 size: 13 residues. DNA for the CDR3: TGTGCCAGCAGCTCCAGGGGGAACACTGAAGCTTTCTTT. It translates to CASSSRGNTEAFF. Complete variable domain (other parts from reference TRBV9 and TRBJ1-1): DSGVTQTPKHLITATGQRVTLRCSPRSGDLSVYWYQQSLDQGLQFLIQYYNGEERAKGNILERFSAQQFPDLHSELNLSSLELGDSALYFCASSSRGNTEAFFGQGTRLTVV.

The chain recombines TRBV9 with TRBJ2-1; 10 bases fit TRBD2. Germline loops: CDR1 SGDLS, CDR2 YYNGEE. Germline trimming cut 0 bases from V and 5 bases from J; bases unmatched to any gene: 17. This CDR3 comprises 20 residues. The CDR3: CASSVGNHQAGGRKNNEQFF. The CDR3 DNA reads as TGTGCCAGCAGCGTAGGTAACCACCAAGCGGGAGGGAGAAAAAACAATGAGCAGTTCTTC.

About this clone itself: At the DNA level, this CDR3 is encoded by other sequences in the same sample as well. The V and J genes are TRBV28 and TRBJ1-5; 9 nucleotides align to TRBD1. The CDR3 consists of 15 residues. CDR1 is MDHEN, CDR2 SYDVKM, per germline. With 5 bases clipped from V and 4 bases from J, the junction kept 6 bases outside the gene matches. CDR3: CASSTEGQGNQPQHF. The CDR3 DNA reads as TGTGCCAGCAGTACCGAGGGACAGGGAAATCAGCCCCAGCATTTT. Looking up the rest from reference TRBV28 and TRBJ1-5 gives the full variable domain: DVKVTQSSRYLVKRTGEKVFLECVQDMDHENMFWYRQDPGLGLRLIYFSYDVKMKEKGDIPEGYSVSREKKERFSLILESASTNQTSMYLCASSTEGQGNQPQHFGDGTRLSIL.

The chain joins TRBV25-1 to TRBJ1-1, with D possibly being TRBD1 (5 bases). CDR1 MGHDK and CDR2 SYGVNS come from the germline V gene. This CDR3 spans 14 amino acids. V was cut by 4 bases and J by 5 bases, with 14 bases left in between. The CDR3: CASSGGVGLTEAFF. CDR3 sequence (DNA): TGTGCCAGCAGTGGAGGGGTCGGCTTGACTGAAGCTTTCTTT.

The chain couples TRBV28 to TRBJ1-5; D is unresolved. This CDR3 has 14 residues. Germline assignment: CDR1 MDHEN and CDR2 SYDVKM. Trimming removed 2 bases at V and 3 bases at J, with 8 bases between. CDR3 sequence reads: CASSLRTLNQPQHF. As DNA, the CDR3 is TGTGCCAGCAGTTTACGGACTCTCAATCAGCCCCAGCATTTT.

The chain carries TRBV6-5 and TRBJ2-7; D is ambiguous. This CDR3 comprises 14 residues. Trimming shortened V by 0 bases and J by 5 bases, and 11 bases separated the two germline ends. Germline CDR1 reads MNHEY; CDR2 reads SVGAGI. Here the CDR3 reads CASSYSMVAHEQYV. The DNA for the CDR3 is TGTGCCAGCAGTTACTCCATGGTAGCACACGAGCAGTACGTC.

This chain joins TRBV7-3 and TRBJ1-2, with D possibly being TRBD1 (5 bases). The CDR3 has 14 amino acids. V was trimmed by 0 bases and J by 8 bases, leaving 13 bases between them. Germline loops: CDR1 SGHTA, CDR2 FQGTGA. The CDR3 sequence: CASSLTTWGWGYTF. The CDR3 DNA reads TGTGCCAGCAGCTTAACGACCTGGGGCTGGGGCTACACCTTC.

This clone was picked up a small number of times. The CDR3 spells CAISPVPRGDGTEAFF. In DNA, the CDR3 is TGTGCCATCAGCCCTGTCCCGAGAGGGGATGGGACTGAAGCTTTCTTT. The gene calls are TRBV10-3 and TRBJ1-1, with TRBD1 as a possible D gene (5 bases). CDR1 is ENHRY, CDR2 SYGVKD, per germline. This CDR3 spans 16 amino acids. Deletions cut 6 bases from V and 5 bases from J, with 22 bases between.

This chain uses TRBV7-2 with TRBJ1-5, with 10 bases that match TRBD1. V trimming: 1 base; J trimming: 7 bases; junction bases outside the gene matches: 10. Germline V CDR1 and CDR2: SGHTA, FQGNSA. The CDR3 extends over 17 amino acids. The CDR3 coding sequence is TGTGCCAGCAGCTTAGTGGGTGGGGGACAGGGGACCCAGCCCCAGCATTTT. Its protein is CASSLVGGGQGTQPQHF. The whole variable domain, remainder taken from reference TRBV7-2 and TRBJ1-5, is GAGVSQSPSNKVTEKGKDVELRCDPISGHTALYWYRQSLGQGLEFLIYFQGNSAPDKSGLPSDRFSAERTGGSVSTLTIQRTQQEDSAVYLCASSLVGGGQGTQPQHFGDGTRLSIL.

This chain links TRBV7-2 with TRBJ1-1, with 7 positions matching TRBD1. The germline CDR1 and CDR2 sequences are SGHTA and FQGNSA. V shed 2 bases, J shed 0 bases, and the junction held 6 bases outside the gene matches. The CDR3 totals 16 residues. The CDR3 DNA reads as TGTGCCAGCAGCTTACAGGGACAGCGCATGAACACTGAAGCTTTCTTT. Protein product: CASSLQGQRMNTEAFF.

A few counts support this clone. The rearrangement joins TRBV10-3 to TRBJ1-5; possible D gene TRBD1, 6 bases. Trimming shortened V by 7 bases and J by 0 bases, and 13 bases separated the two germline ends. The CDR3 totals 15 residues. Germline V gene lookup returns CDR1 ENHRY and CDR2 SYGVKD. The CDR3 bases are TGTGCCATCACACCCCGGGACAATAGCAATCAGCCCCAGCATTTT. Translating it yields CAITPRDNSNQPQHF.